The 16 T cell receptor beta chains listed next were all sequenced from one sample in a study of blood T cell repertoires in COVID-19. The method was immunoSEQ multiplex PCR; TCRdb's version includes in-frame clones alone and lacks a portion of them. The data hold approximately 310,000 clones, with approximately 81% observed a single time. The material sequenced was PBMCs or T cells enriched from blood (not recorded which). The receptors come from a woman aged 25 to 39 who had been exposed to COVID-19.

The chain couples TRBV3-1 (or the pseudogene TRBV3-2) to TRBJ2-5; weak D call: TRBD2 (6 bases). The V and J ends lost 4 bases and 4 bases respectively, with 19 bases between them. Germline lookup yields CDR1 LGHDT and CDR2 YNNKEL (reference sequence). The CDR3 extends over 16 amino acids. The CDR3 sequence is CASSPPRGGIGETQYF. CDR3 nucleotides: TGTGCCAGCAGCCCACCTCGTGGCGGGATCGGAGAGACCCAGTACTTC.

The chain recombines TRBV5-1 with TRBJ1-1, with 7 positions matching TRBD1. Germline CDR1 SGHRS, CDR2 YFSETQ. The CDR3 is 14 residues long. V shed 6 bases and J 6 bases; nucleotides not matched to a gene: 11. The CDR3 reads CASKSFEGAAEAFF. The CDR3 DNA reads TGCGCCAGCAAATCGTTTGAGGGGGCGGCTGAAGCTTTCTTT.

Only a few counts were recorded for this clone. The V gene is TRBV28, the J gene TRBJ1-5; no definite D call. This CDR3 spans 15 amino acids. Germline CDR1 and CDR2: MDHEN and SYDVKM. Trimming removed 3 bases from V and 6 bases from J, with 15 bases in between. CDR3 DNA: TGTGCCAGCAGTTTCTCCTCAGATTTGGCTCAGCCCCAGCATTTT. It codes for CASSFSSDLAQPQHF.

The chain joins TRBV18 to TRBJ1-2; 11 bases are shared with TRBD1. The CDR3 totals 14 residues. Germline lookup yields CDR1 KGHSH and CDR2 LQKENI. J was trimmed by 6 bases and V by 4 bases; bases with no gene match: 4. This chain's CDR3 is CASSLRTGGDGYTF. The CDR3 DNA sequence: TGTGCCAGCTCACTGCGGACAGGGGGCGATGGCTACACCTTC.

This clone was counted only a few times. This CDR3 reads CASSVVGGSETQYF. CDR3 coding DNA: TGTGCCAGCAGCGTAGTGGGAGGTTCAGAGACCCAGTACTTC. The chain employs TRBV9 and TRBJ2-5, with D possibly TRBD2 on 6 matching bases. CDR3 length: 14 amino acids. Germline V CDR1 and CDR2: SGDLS, YYNGEE. The V and J ends lost 0 bases and 4 bases respectively, with 10 bases between them.

The rearrangement uses TRBV5-6 and TRBJ2-3, with D possibly being TRBD1 (6 bases). Trimming left V 5 bases short and J 5 bases short, with 9 bases between. CDR1 is SGHDT, CDR2 YYEEEE, per germline. The CDR3 has 12 amino acids. The CDR3 here is CASSRGGDTQYF. The CDR3 DNA is TGTGCCAGCAGTCGAGGGGGAGATACGCAGTATTTT.

This rearrangement joins TRBV29-1 to TRBJ2-7, with 7 positions matching TRBD1. Germline-derived CDR1 and CDR2 are SQVTM and ANQGSEA. CDR3 length equals 14 residues. Losses at the gene ends were 5 bases for V and 4 bases for J; bases not matched to a gene: 11. CDR3 DNA: TGCAGCGTTCACACAGGGGATCTTGGATACGAGCAGTACTTC. Its translation: CSVHTGDLGYEQYF.

The chain employs TRBV28 and TRBJ2-7, with 9 bases that match TRBD2. Trimming at V came to 10 bases and at J to 2 bases, leaving 9 bases not matched to a gene. Germline loops: CDR1 MDHEN, CDR2 SYDVKM. CDR3 length: 14 amino acids. The CDR3 bases are TGTGCCACGATTAATAGCGGGAGAGCCTACGAGCAGTACTTC. Protein product: CATINSGRAYEQYF.

The chain is built from TRBV6-5 and TRBJ1-1, with D possibly matching TRBD1 (6 bases). There are 15 residues in the CDR3. Trimming pared 10 bases from V and 0 bases from J, leaving 18 bases between. CDR1 and CDR2 from the germline V gene are MNHEY and SVGAGI. Here the CDR3 reads CATMPLGQLNTEAFF. In DNA form, the CDR3 reads TGTGCCACCATGCCTCTCGGACAGCTGAACACTGAAGCTTTCTTT.

DNA of the CDR3: TGTGCCAGCAGCCAAACAGCCGGGACAGGGTTCAATCAGCCCCAGCATTTT. This encodes CASSQTAGTGFNQPQHF. The chain joins TRBV3-1 (or the pseudogene TRBV3-2) to TRBJ1-5, with 9 nucleotides matching TRBD1. Germline-derived CDR1 and CDR2 are LGHDT and YNNKEL (reference sequence). Losses at the gene ends were 2 bases for V and 3 bases for J; bases not matched to a gene: 8. There are 17 residues in the CDR3.

The rearrangement uses TRBV13 and TRBJ1-2; tentatively, D is TRBD1 (5 bases). V gave up 5 bases and J gave up 6 bases, with 22 bases separating them. CDR1 PRHDT and CDR2 FYEKMQ come from the germline V gene (reference sequence). This CDR3 has 16 amino acids. The CDR3 loop is CASSLMGGAPKDGYTF. The CDR3 DNA sequence: TGTGCCAGCAGCCTAATGGGAGGGGCTCCAAAAGATGGCTACACCTTC.

This clone was found a few times. The V and J genes are TRBV27 and TRBJ2-1; 14 nucleotides line up with TRBD2. This CDR3 region has 19 residues. In germline, CDR1 is MNHEY, CDR2 SMNVEV (reference sequence). The V gene end was trimmed by 1 base and the J gene end by 5 bases; junction bases not matched to a gene: 10. The CDR3 reads CASSLLRGTSGSGHNEQFF. In DNA form, the CDR3 reads TGTGCCAGCAGTTTATTGCGGGGGACTAGCGGGAGTGGTCACAATGAGCAGTTCTTC.

The chain recombines TRBV5-1 with TRBJ2-7, with 11 bases that match TRBD2. Germline assignment: CDR1 SGHRS and CDR2 YFSETQ. V shed 4 bases, J shed 2 bases, and the junction held 14 bases outside the gene matches. The CDR3 consists of 18 residues. The CDR3 loop is CASSRDLAGGPATYEQYF. The CDR3 bases are TGCGCCAGCAGCCGAGACCTAGCGGGAGGCCCAGCTACCTACGAGCAGTACTTC.

J is TRBJ1-1 and V is TRBV9; possibly TRBD1 for D (5 bases). The CDR3 covers 14 residues. Trimming removed 4 bases at V and 3 bases at J, with 13 bases between. Germline CDR1 and CDR2: SGDLS and YYNGEE. Here the CDR3 reads CASSRQGGDTEAFF. CDR3 nucleotides: TGTGCCAGCAGCAGACAAGGAGGGGACACTGAAGCTTTCTTT. Supplemented by reference TRBV9 and TRBJ1-1, the full variable domain reads DSGVTQTPKHLITATGQRVTLRCSPRSGDLSVYWYQQSLDQGLQFLIQYYNGEERAKGNILERFSAQQFPDLHSELNLSSLELGDSALYFCASSRQGGDTEAFFGQGTRLTVV.

The CDR3 is CASSPADRPSTDTQYF. The CDR3 DNA sequence: TGTGCCAGCAGCCCTGCGGACAGGCCGAGCACAGATACGCAGTATTTT. This chain joins TRBV27 and TRBJ2-3, with 7 bases identical to TRBD1. Trimming cost V 6 bases and J 0 bases; bases outside gene matches: 9. CDR1 is MNHEY, CDR2 SMNVEV, per germline (reference sequence). The length of the CDR3 is 16 residues.

CDR3 bases: TGTGCCAGCTCACCAGGGCTAACTAATGAAAAACTGTTTTTT. Its protein is CASSPGLTNEKLFF. The rearrangement uses TRBV18 and TRBJ1-4, with D hard to call. V shed 2 bases and J shed 1 base, with 5 bases lying between them. This CDR3 is 14 amino acids long. Germline values: CDR1 KGHSH, CDR2 LQKENI.